The 8 T cell receptor beta chains reported below all come from one sample, sequenced in a study of beta chain features in type 1 diabetes. Reverse transcription of all isolated RNA meant that expressed TCRB transcripts were sequenced. TCRdb keeps only in-frame clones here, not all; method: immunoSEQ multiplex PCR. The sample records about 140,000 clones, 9.5% to 10% being singletons. The material sequenced was central memory CD4+ T cells from blood. The receptors here all came from a middle-aged woman in good health.

This clone was detected many times. J is TRBJ1-2 and V is TRBV27; 7 positions agree with TRBD1. This CDR3 spans 15 amino acids. Germline assignment: CDR1 MNHEY and CDR2 SMNVEV (reference sequence). Trimming took 4 bases from V and 0 from J; bases not matched to a gene: 5. CDR3 nucleotides: TGTGCCAGCAGTTCCGATCAGGGGGCTAACTATGGCTACACCTTC. Residues: CASSSDQGANYGYTF.

This chain joins TRBV6-6 and TRBJ1-2, with 10 bases aligning to TRBD1. The V gene end was trimmed by 10 bases and the J gene end by 1 base; junction bases not matched to a gene: 6. From germline, CDR1 is MNHNY and CDR2 SVGAGI (reference sequence). The CDR3 is 14 residues long. The CDR3 here is CAIRGDRGNYGYTF. The CDR3 bases are TGTGCCATCAGGGGGGACAGGGGTAACTATGGCTACACCTTC.

The J gene is TRBJ1-4, the V gene TRBV27; 10 nucleotides agree with TRBD1. The V segment lost 5 bases and the J segment 8 bases; nucleotides outside the gene matches: 5. This CDR3 contains 14 residues. Looked up from germline, CDR1 is MNHEY and CDR2 is SMNVEV (reference sequence). The CDR3 DNA sequence: TGTGCCAGCAGTCTCGACAGGGGGCGGGAAAAACTGTTTTTT. Translation gives CASSLDRGREKLFF.

The chain employs TRBV10-3 and TRBJ2-3; possibly TRBD2 for D (5 bases). This CDR3 comprises 11 residues. The V end lost 6 bases, the J end lost 7 bases, and 8 bases lay between the germline ends. From germline, CDR1 is ENHRY and CDR2 SYGVKD. CDR3 coding DNA: TGTGCCATCAGGGACTCCTATACGCAGTATTTT. Amino acids: CAIRDSYTQYF.

The chain is built from TRBV6-6 and TRBJ1-2; D is uncertain. The CDR3 extends over 14 amino acids. The germline V and J ends were trimmed by 8 bases and 0 bases, with 13 bases remaining between them. Germline V gene data show CDR1 as MNHNY and CDR2 as SVGAGI (reference sequence). CDR3 bases: TGTGCCAGCTATGCCCTATCGGCTAACTATGGCTACACCTTC. Translated, it gives CASYALSANYGYTF.

This clone was counted only a few times. V is TRBV12-5 and J is TRBJ1-5; D is unclear. Trimming took 7 bases from V and 3 from J, leaving 19 bases between them. CDR3 size: 16 residues. Per the germline V gene, CDR1 is LGHNT and CDR2 is FRNRAP. The DNA for the CDR3 is TGTGCTAGTGCCTCATTAAGCAGAGGCGACAATCAGCCCCAGCATTTT. This sequence encodes CASASLSRGDNQPQHF.

This clone has only a few counts. The rearrangement links TRBV7-8 to TRBJ1-2; D might be TRBD1 (6 bases). Germline V gives CDR1 SGHVS, CDR2 FQNEAQ. V was trimmed by 1 base and J by 4 bases, leaving 10 bases between them. This CDR3 has 14 amino acids. The CDR3 spells CASSLGTASYGYTF. The CDR3 nucleotides are TGTGCCAGCAGCTTAGGGACAGCGTCCTATGGCTACACCTTC.

This clone was detected only a few times. The gene calls are TRBV19 and TRBJ1-5; D gene uncertain. Trimming took off 5 bases at V and 4 bases at J, with 9 bases between the two ends. CDR1 LNHDA and CDR2 SQIVND come from the germline V gene (reference sequence). CDR3 length equals 13 residues. CDR3 region: CASSELYNQPQHF. The CDR3 bases are TGTGCCAGTAGTGAACTTTATAATCAGCCCCAGCATTTT.